This TCR beta chain was sequenced during a study of blood T cell repertoires in COVID-19. At the level of the study: PBMCs, B-cell-depleted T cells, or T cells provided the cDNA or gDNA that made up the material.

Germline values: CDR1 LGHDT, CDR2 YNNKEL (reference sequence). There are 15 residues in the CDR3. Trimming took off 0 bases at V and 6 bases at J, with 14 bases between the two ends. In the original workflow: The authors estimated nucleated cell counts from reference gene primer amplification. TCRdb's copy holds only in-frame clones and misses some; the assay was immunoSEQ multiplex PCR. That table is the source of V, J and clone size, and D and trimming were worked out from the DNA. The sample has over 150,000 clones; about 88% are singletons. One Seattle source followed patients from active infection through their disease course.

What was sequenced was peripheral blood. The origin of this receptor is a man aged 45-65 years with COVID-19, enrolled during active disease. The rearrangement links TRBV3-1 (or the pseudogene TRBV3-2) to TRBJ1-2; D remains unclear. The DNA of the CDR3 is TGTGCCAGCAGCCAAGAAGGAGGGAGGGCCCATGGCTACACCTTC. Its protein is CASSQEGGRAHGYTF.